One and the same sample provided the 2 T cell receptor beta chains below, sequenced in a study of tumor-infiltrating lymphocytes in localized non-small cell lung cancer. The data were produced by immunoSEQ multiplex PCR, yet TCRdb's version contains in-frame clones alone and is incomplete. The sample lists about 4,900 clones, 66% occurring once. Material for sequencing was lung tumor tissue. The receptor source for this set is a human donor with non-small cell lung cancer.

The CDR3 coding sequence is TGTGCCAGCAGTCAGGCGGGGGAGAGTTACCAAGAGACCCAGTACTTC. Its translation: CASSQAGESYQETQYF. This chain joins TRBV25-1 and TRBJ2-5, with 7 nucleotides matching TRBD2. The CDR3 contains 16 residues. The J segment lost 0 bases and the V segment lost 5 bases, leaving 9 bases of the junction unmatched. CDR1 and CDR2 (germline): MGHDK, SYGVNS.

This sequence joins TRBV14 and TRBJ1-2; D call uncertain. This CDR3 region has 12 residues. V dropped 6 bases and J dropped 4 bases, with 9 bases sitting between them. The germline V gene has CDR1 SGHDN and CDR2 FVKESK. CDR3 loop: CASSRSAYGYTF. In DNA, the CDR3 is TGTGCCAGCAGTAGGTCGGCCTATGGCTACACCTTC.